The 15 T cell receptor beta chains given below trace back to one sample, sequenced in a study of identical twins. TCRdb re-analysed the 5' RACE reads in MiXCR, keeping a single row per CDR3 protein. The table shows 450,000 or so distinct CDR3 sequences, with approximately 24% occurring only once. These data also formed part of another study, on T cells expressing NK-cell markers.

Sequenced: CD4+ T cells sorted from blood. The receptors derive from a young woman in good health.

This clonotype appeared many times. J is TRBJ2-3 and V is TRBV21-1. TRBV21-1 is designated a pseudogene. The CDR3 extends over 15 amino acids. CDR3 amino acids: CASSKAASSTDTQYF. The DNA of the CDR3 is TGTGCCAGCAGCAAGGCGGCATCTAGCACAGATACGCAGTATTTT.

About this clonotype: The junction departs from germline at one end; a sequencing error may be responsible. The chain links TRBV6-5 to TRBJ1-2; D possibly corresponds to TRBD1 (6 bases). The CDR3 is made up of 15 amino acids. Germline V lookup: CDR1 MNHEY, CDR2 SVGAGI. The CDR3 loop is CASSSSQGKTRKPIF. CDR3 nucleotides: TGTGCCAGCAGTTCCTCACAGGGAAAGACCCGAAAGCCCATCTTC.

The genes are TRBV10-3 and TRBJ1-4, with 7 bases that match TRBD1. The CDR3 is 14 residues long. Germline loops: CDR1 ENHRY, CDR2 SYGVKD. V was pared by 6 bases and J by 5 bases, with 6 bases of the junction left unmatched. The CDR3 DNA sequence: TGTGCCATCAGCCCCGGGACAGAAAATGAAAAACTGTTTTTT. This codes for CAISPGTENEKLFF.

This chain connects TRBV18 to TRBJ2-3; D possibly corresponds to TRBD1 (6 bases). Trimming took off 4 bases at V and 3 bases at J, with 8 bases between the two ends. The CDR3 totals 13 residues. Germline CDR1 KGHSH, CDR2 LQKENI. The CDR3 sequence: CASSRQETDTQYF. The CDR3 coding sequence is TGTGCCAGCTCACGACAGGAAACAGATACGCAGTATTTT.

This clonotype was seen many times. The gene calls are TRBV6-1 and TRBJ1-6; no definite D call. CDR1 is MNHNS, CDR2 SASEGT, per germline. The germline V and J ends were trimmed by 8 bases and 5 bases, with 7 bases remaining between them. The CDR3 totals 12 residues. The CDR3 is CASWRHNSPLHF. CDR3 nucleotide sequence: TGTGCCAGCTGGAGACATAATTCACCCCTCCACTTT.

This chain joins TRBV6-2 or TRBV6-3 and TRBJ2-7; D remains unclear. V was clipped by 4 bases and J by 3 bases, with 13 bases between them. Germline assignment: CDR1 MNHEY and CDR2 SVGEGT. This CDR3 is 14 amino acids long. CDR3 sequence (DNA): TGTGCCAGCAGTTTGAACCCTATTTACTACGAGCAGTACTTC. Translation gives CASSLNPIYYEQYF.

With regard to this clonotype: At one end the junction does not follow the germline gene, possibly because of a read error. The chain joins TRBV12-3 or TRBV12-4 to TRBJ2-5; tentatively, D is TRBD2 (5 bases). This CDR3 comprises 12 residues. The CDR3 here is CASSLGYTDGNF. CDR3 DNA: TGTGCCAGCAGTTTGGGCTACACGGACGGGAACTTC.

The V call is TRBV10-3, the J call TRBJ2-2, with 7 bases identical to TRBD1. This CDR3 contains 14 residues. The V and J ends lost 8 bases and 1 base, in that order; junction bases with no gene match: 4. CDR1 is ENHRY and CDR2 is SYGVKD in the germline V gene. The CDR3 spells CAIAGQVNTGELFF. CDR3 DNA: TGTGCCATCGCCGGACAGGTGAACACCGGGGAGCTGTTTTTT.

This chain uses TRBV6-2 or TRBV6-3 with TRBJ2-7; possibly TRBD2 for D (6 bases). The CDR3 loop spans 13 amino acids. Germline values: CDR1 MNHEY, CDR2 SVGEGT. The V and J ends lost 7 bases and 4 bases respectively, with 14 bases between them. The CDR3 coding sequence is TGTGCCAGCATCAGCGGAGGGATGTACGAGCAGTACTTC. It codes for CASISGGMYEQYF.

This clonotype has ten or more counts. The gene calls are TRBV7-9 and TRBJ1-3; D not resolved. This CDR3 contains 13 residues. Germline assignment: CDR1 SEHNR and CDR2 FQNEAQ (reference sequence). Trimming stripped 2 bases from V and 2 bases from J, with 4 bases between. The DNA of the CDR3 is TGTGCCAGCAGCTTATCTGCTGGAAACACCATATATTTT. It codes for CASSLSAGNTIYF.

This clonotype was detected only a few times. The V call is TRBV20-1, the J call TRBJ1-1, with TRBD1 identical over 7 bases. This CDR3 is built from 12 residues. After removal of 1 base from V and 10 bases from J, the junction contained 6 bases not matched to a gene. Germline CDR1 DFQATT, CDR2 SNEGSKA (reference sequence). CDR3 sequence reads: CSARVRQGVAFF. CDR3 sequence (DNA): TGCAGTGCTAGAGTTAGACAGGGAGTAGCTTTCTTT.

V usage is TRBV12-5 and J usage is TRBJ2-1; tentative D call: TRBD2 (5 bases). The germline V and J ends were trimmed by 6 bases and 8 bases, with 20 bases remaining between them. The CDR3 is 15 amino acids. CDR1 and CDR2 from the germline V gene are LGHNT and FRNRAP. The CDR3 sequence: CASGEPLEGIDEQFF. DNA for the CDR3: TGTGCTAGTGGAGAACCCCTCGAGGGAATCGATGAGCAGTTCTTC.

The chain combines TRBV25-1 with TRBJ1-2; tentative D call: TRBD1 (6 bases). V was cut by 2 bases and J by 11 bases, with 9 bases left in between. The CDR3 has 11 residues. Germline V gene lookup returns CDR1 MGHDK and CDR2 SYGVNS. CDR3 sequence reads: CASSEAGAYTF. The CDR3 nucleotides are TGTGCCAGCAGTGAAGCAGGGGCTTACACCTTC.

V is TRBV7-2 and J is TRBJ2-7; 11 bases map to TRBD1. The CDR3 runs 15 residues. The germline gives CDR1 SGHTA, CDR2 FQGNSA. Trimming at V came to 8 bases and at J to 2 bases, leaving 8 bases not matched to a gene. CDR3 DNA: TGTGCCAGCGGACCCGGGACAGGGGGGACCTACGAGCAGTACTTC. The encoded protein is CASGPGTGGTYEQYF.

This clonotype has only a few counts. V and J are TRBV5-1 and TRBJ2-1; D may be TRBD2 (5 bases). Trimming took off 0 bases at V and 0 bases at J, with 10 bases between the two ends. Germline assignment: CDR1 SGHRS and CDR2 YFSETQ. The CDR3 is made up of 16 amino acids. CDR3 nucleotide sequence: TGCGCCAGCAGCTTGGCCAGAGGGAGCTCCTACAATGAGCAGTTCTTC. As protein: CASSLARGSSYNEQFF.